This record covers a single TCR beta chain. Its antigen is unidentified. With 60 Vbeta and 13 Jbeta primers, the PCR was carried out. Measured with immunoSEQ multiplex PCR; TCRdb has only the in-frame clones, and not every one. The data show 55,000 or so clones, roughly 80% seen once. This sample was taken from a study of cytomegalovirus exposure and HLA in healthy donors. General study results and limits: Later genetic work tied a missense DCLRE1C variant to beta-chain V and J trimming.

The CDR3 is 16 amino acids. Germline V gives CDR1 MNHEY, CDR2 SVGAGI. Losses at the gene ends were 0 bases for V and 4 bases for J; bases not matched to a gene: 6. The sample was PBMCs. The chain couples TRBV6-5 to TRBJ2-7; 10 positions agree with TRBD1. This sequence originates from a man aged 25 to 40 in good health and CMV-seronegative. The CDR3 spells CASSYSRTGGLYEQYF. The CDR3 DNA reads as TGTGCCAGCAGTTACTCGAGGACAGGGGGATTATACGAGCAGTACTTC.